These T cell receptor beta chains were read from a single sample in a study of PD-1 blockade in classical Hodgkin lymphoma. Method: immunoSEQ multiplex PCR; TCRdb's copy keeps in-frame clones and lacks some. Among over 50,000 clones, around nine tenths were seen once, and the ten largest hold roughly 8%. The material sequenced was peripheral blood mononuclear cells (PBMCs), taken before the fourth cycle of nivolumab. Receptors originate from a human donor with classical Hodgkin lymphoma. Both conserved end residues are part of each CDR3.

TRBV6-6 | CASSYDREAEAFF
TRBV7-9 | CASSQGAEAFF
TRBV5-1 | CASSLEVDTGELFF
TRBV2 | CASRGTELPYEQYF
TRBV5-1 | CASSDRGQGNTIYF
TRBV29-1 | CSVEDTNTGELFF
TRBV6-5 | CASSYSRNQPQHF
TRBV28 | CASSLYQGQPQHF
TRBV5-1 | CASSFIAGYNEQFF
TRBV5-6 | CASSAVTVSYGYTF
TRBV6-1 | CASSVNSGANVLTF
TRBV27 | CASTPQGAMAEAFF
TRBV6-4 | CASSEMGLADYNEQFF